This T cell receptor beta chain was documented in a study of T cells in Graves' hyperthyroidism and ophthalmopathy. This clonotype was seen many times. The source material, RNA transcripts, was used to amplify TCR beta CDR3 regions. In the first-round RT-PCR of the TCR CDR3, the HTBI primer set was used. TCRdb analysed the multiplex PCR reads with MiXCR anew, one entry per CDR3 protein. The data hold a few hundred thousand distinct CDR3 sequences, with 15% to 17% observed a single time. V was shortened by 5 bases and J by 6 bases, with 22 bases between the two germline ends. Germline-derived CDR1 and CDR2 are SGHTA and FQGNSA. CDR3 length: 16 residues. This sample holds PBMCs from 8.5 to 10 ml fresh peripheral blood.

The sequenced sample was blood. The receptor was derived from a woman in her twenties or thirties with Graves' hyperthyroidism. The chain combines TRBV7-2 with TRBJ2-5, with D hard to call. CDR3 coding DNA: TGTGCCAGCAGCCCAAAGCGCGGAACAATGCTGAAGACCCAGTACTTC. This encodes CASSPKRGTMLKTQYF.